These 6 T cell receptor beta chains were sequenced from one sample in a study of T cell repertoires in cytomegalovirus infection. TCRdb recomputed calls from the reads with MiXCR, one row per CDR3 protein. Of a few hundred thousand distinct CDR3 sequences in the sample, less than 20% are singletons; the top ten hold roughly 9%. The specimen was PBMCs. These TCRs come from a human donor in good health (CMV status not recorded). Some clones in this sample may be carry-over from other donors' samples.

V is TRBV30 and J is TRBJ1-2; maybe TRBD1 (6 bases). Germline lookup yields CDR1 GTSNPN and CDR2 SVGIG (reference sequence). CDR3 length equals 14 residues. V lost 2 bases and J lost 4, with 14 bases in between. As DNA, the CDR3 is TGTGCCTGGAGTCGTGGGGGGCTCAGCTATGGCTACACCTTC. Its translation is CAWSRGGLSYGYTF.

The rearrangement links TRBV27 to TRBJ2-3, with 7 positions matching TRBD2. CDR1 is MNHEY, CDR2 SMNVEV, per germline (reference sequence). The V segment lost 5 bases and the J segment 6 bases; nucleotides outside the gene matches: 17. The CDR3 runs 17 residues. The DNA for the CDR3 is TGTGCCAGCAGTCGCGAGCCCCCGGGAGGAAATCGGGATACGCAGTATTTT. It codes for CASSREPPGGNRDTQYF.

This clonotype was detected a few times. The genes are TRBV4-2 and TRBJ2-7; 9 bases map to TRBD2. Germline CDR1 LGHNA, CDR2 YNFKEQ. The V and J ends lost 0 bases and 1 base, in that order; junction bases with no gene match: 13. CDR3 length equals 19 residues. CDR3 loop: CASSQDRILAGYPSYEQYF. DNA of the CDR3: TGTGCCAGCAGCCAAGATCGTATCCTAGCGGGGTACCCTTCCTACGAGCAGTACTTC.

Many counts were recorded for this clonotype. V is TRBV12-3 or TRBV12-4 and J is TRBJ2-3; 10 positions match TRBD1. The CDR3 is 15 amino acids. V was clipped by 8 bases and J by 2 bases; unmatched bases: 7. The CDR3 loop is CASYWTGGNTDTQYF. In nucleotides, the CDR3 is TGTGCCAGCTACTGGACAGGGGGTAACACAGATACGCAGTATTTT.

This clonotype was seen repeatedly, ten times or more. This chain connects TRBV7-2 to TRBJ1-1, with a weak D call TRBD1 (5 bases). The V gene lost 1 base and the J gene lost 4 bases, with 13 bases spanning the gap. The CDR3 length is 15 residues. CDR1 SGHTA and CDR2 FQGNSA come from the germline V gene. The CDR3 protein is CASSLGGGSGTEAFF. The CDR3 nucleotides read TGTGCCAGCAGCTTAGGGGGGGGATCGGGCACTGAAGCTTTCTTT. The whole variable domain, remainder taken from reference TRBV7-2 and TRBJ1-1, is GAGVSQSPSNKVTEKGKDVELRCDPISGHTALYWYRQSLGQGLEFLIYFQGNSAPDKSGLPSDRFSAERTGGSVSTLTIQRTQQEDSAVYLCASSLGGGSGTEAFFGQGTRLTVV.

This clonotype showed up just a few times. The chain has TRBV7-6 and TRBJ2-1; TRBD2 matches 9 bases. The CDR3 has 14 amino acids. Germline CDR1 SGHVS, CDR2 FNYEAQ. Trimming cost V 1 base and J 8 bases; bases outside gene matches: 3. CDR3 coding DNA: TGTGCCAGCAGCTTAGGGACTAGCGTTGATGAGCAGTTCTTC. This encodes CASSLGTSVDEQFF.